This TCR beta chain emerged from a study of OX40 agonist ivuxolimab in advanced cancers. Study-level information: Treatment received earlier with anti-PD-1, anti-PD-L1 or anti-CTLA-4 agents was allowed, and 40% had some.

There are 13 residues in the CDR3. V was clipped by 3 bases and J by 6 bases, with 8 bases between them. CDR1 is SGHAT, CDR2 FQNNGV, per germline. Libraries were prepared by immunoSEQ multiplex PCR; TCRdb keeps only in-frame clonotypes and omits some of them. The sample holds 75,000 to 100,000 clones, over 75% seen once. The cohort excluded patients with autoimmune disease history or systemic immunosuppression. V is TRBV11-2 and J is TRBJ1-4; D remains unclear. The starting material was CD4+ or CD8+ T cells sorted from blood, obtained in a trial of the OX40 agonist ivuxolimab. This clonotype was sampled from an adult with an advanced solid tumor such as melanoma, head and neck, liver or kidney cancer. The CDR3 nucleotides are TGTGCCAGCAGCTTCGGCCAGTATGAAAAACTGTTTTTT. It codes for CASSFGQYEKLFF.